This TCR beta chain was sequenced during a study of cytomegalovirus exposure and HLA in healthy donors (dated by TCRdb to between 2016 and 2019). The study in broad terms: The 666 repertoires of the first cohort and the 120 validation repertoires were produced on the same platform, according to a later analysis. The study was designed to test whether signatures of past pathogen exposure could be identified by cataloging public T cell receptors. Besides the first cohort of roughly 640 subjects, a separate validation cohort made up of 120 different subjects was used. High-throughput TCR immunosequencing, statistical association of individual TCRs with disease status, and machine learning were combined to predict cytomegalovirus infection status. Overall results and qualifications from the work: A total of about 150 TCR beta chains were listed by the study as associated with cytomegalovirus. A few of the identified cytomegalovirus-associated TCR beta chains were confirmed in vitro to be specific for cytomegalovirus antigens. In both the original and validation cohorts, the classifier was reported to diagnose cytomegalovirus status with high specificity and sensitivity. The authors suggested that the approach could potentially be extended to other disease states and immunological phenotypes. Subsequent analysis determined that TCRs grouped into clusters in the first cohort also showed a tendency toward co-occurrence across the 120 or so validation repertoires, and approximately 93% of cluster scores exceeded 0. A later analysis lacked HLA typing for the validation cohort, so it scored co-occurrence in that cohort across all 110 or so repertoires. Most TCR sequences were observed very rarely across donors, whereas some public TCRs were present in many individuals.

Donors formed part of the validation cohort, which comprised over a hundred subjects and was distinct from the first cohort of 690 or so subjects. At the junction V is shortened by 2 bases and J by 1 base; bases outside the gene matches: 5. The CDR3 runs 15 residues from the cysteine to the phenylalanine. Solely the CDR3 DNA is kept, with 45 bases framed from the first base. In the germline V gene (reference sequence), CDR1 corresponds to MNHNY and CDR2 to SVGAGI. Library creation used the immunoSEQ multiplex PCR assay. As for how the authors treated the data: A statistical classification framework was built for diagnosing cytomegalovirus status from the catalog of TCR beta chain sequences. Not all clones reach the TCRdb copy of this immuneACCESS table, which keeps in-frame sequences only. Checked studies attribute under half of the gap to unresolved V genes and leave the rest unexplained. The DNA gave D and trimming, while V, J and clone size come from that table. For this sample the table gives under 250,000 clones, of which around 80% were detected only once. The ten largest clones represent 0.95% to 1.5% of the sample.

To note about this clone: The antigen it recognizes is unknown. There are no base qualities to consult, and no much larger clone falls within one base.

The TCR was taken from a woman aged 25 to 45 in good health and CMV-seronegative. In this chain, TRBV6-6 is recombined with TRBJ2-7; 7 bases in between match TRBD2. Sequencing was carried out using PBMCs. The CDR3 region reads CASSYDQRGSYEQYF. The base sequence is TGTGCCAGCAGTTACGACCAGCGGGGATCCTACGAGCAGTACTTC.